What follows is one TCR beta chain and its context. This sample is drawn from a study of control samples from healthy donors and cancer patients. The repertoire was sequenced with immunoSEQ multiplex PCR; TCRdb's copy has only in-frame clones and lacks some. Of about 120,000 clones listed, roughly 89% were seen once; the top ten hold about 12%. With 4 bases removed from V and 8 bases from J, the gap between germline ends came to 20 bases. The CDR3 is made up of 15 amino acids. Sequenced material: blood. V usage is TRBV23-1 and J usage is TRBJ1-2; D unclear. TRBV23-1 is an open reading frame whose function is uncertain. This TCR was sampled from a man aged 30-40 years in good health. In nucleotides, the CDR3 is TGCGCCAGCAGTCTCTTGTTCCGTAGCCCTATGGGCTACACCTTC. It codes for CASSLLFRSPMGYTF.